The 8 T cell receptor beta chains below come from one sample, sequenced in a study of cytomegalovirus exposure and HLA in healthy donors. Primers included in the PCR were 60 Vbeta and 13 Jbeta primers. Clones were read by immunoSEQ multiplex PCR, and TCRdb kept only the in-frame ones, dropping some. This sample carries about 110,000 clones, nearly 80% of them seen once, and the ten largest clones take approximately 1.3%. The sequenced sample consisted of PBMCs. These receptors all come from a man aged 25-45 years in good health and CMV-seronegative.

This clone was seen just once. The gene calls are TRBV4-1 and TRBJ2-7; 11 nucleotides match TRBD2. The DNA matches TRBJ2-5 better at its end, which makes the J call doubtful. Germline loops: CDR1 MGHRA, CDR2 YSYEKL. This CDR3 contains 16 residues. CDR3 nucleotide sequence: TGCGCCAGCAGCCAAAAGACACTAGCGGGAGAAGAGACCCAGTACTTC. It specifies CASSQKTLAGEETQYF.

This clone came up a few times. This chain joins TRBV6-1 and TRBJ1-2; tentative D call: TRBD1 (5 bases). Germline CDR1 MNHNS, CDR2 SASEGT. The CDR3 consists of 12 residues. V lost 6 bases to trimming and J lost 6 bases, with 11 bases between them. CDR3 in DNA: TGTGCCAGCAGCGCGACAGAGAATGGCTACACCTTC. Its protein is CASSATENGYTF.

This rearrangement joins TRBV27 to TRBJ2-1; 11 nucleotides match TRBD2. With 0 bases clipped from V and 0 bases from J, the junction kept 7 bases outside the gene matches. The CDR3 consists of 19 residues. The germline V gene encodes CDR1 MNHEY and CDR2 SMNVEV (reference sequence). Here the CDR3 reads CASSLSGLAGPGSYNEQFF. CDR3 nucleotide sequence: TGTGCCAGCAGTTTATCCGGACTAGCGGGCCCAGGCTCCTACAATGAGCAGTTCTTC.

The chain uses TRBV10-3 and TRBJ2-1; D possibly corresponds to TRBD1 (6 bases). The CDR3 loop spans 14 amino acids. Trimming shortened V by 2 bases and J by 4 bases, and 9 bases separated the two germline ends. Germline V gives CDR1 ENHRY, CDR2 SYGVKD. The CDR3 DNA is TGTGCCATCAGTGAGGGACAGATATACAATGAGCAGTTCTTC. Amino acid sequence: CAISEGQIYNEQFF.

The gene calls are TRBV7-9 and TRBJ2-2; D unresolved. The V end was cut by 6 bases, the J end by 7 bases, with 12 bases between. The CDR3 loop spans 13 amino acids. Germline values: CDR1 SEHNR, CDR2 FQNEAQ (reference sequence). The CDR3 loop is CASSRSSDGELFF. The DNA of the CDR3 is TGTGCCAGCAGTCGAAGCAGCGACGGGGAGCTGTTTTTT.

This sequence joins TRBV4-1 and TRBJ2-7, with a weak D call TRBD2 (6 bases). Per the germline V gene, CDR1 is MGHRA and CDR2 is YSYEKL. Trimming removed 8 bases at V and 1 base at J, with 12 bases between. The CDR3 has 13 amino acids. DNA for the CDR3: TGCGCCAGCGGAGGGACGGGATCCTACGAGCAGTACTTC. It encodes CASGGTGSYEQYF.

The CDR3 bases are TGTGCCAGTAGTGCTCACAGGGAGTATGGCTACACCTTC. Encoded protein: CASSAHREYGYTF. The V gene is TRBV19, the J gene TRBJ1-2, with D possibly matching TRBD1 (6 bases). CDR1 and CDR2 (germline): LNHDA, SQIVND (reference sequence). The CDR3 runs 13 residues. The germline V and J ends were trimmed by 5 bases and 5 bases, with 12 bases remaining between them. Full variable domain (missing parts from reference TRBV19 and TRBJ1-2): DGGITQSPKYLFRKEGQNVTLSCEQNLNHDAMYWYRQDPGQGLRLIYYSQIVNDFQKGDIAEGYSVSREKKESFPLTVTSAQKNPTAFYLCASSAHREYGYTFGSGTRLTVV.

The V and J genes are TRBV7-9 and TRBJ1-1; possibly TRBD1 for D (6 bases). The germline V and J ends were trimmed by 4 bases and 4 bases, with 10 bases remaining between them. The CDR3 runs 13 residues. CDR1 is SEHNR, CDR2 FQNEAQ, per germline (reference sequence). The CDR3 bases are TGTGCCAGCAGCTCCAGGGGACCCACTGAAGCTTTCTTT. It yields the protein CASSSRGPTEAFF.